Each of the 24 T cell receptor beta chains below was sequenced from the same sample in a study of T cells in Graves' hyperthyroidism and ophthalmopathy. The TCR beta CDR3 regions underwent amplification using RNA transcripts as the source. The study used the HTBI primer set for a first-round RT-PCR of the TCR CDR3. TCRdb fed the multiplex PCR reads into MiXCR, producing one record per CDR3 protein. The table shows approximately 590,000 distinct CDR3 sequences, with less than 20% occurring only once. Sequenced material: blood. The receptors stem from a woman aged 25 to 45 with Graves' hyperthyroidism.

The chain recombines TRBV4-3 with TRBJ2-5, with a possible D match to TRBD1 (6 bases). The germline V and J ends were trimmed by 2 bases and 1 base, with 8 bases remaining between them. CDR3 size: 14 residues. In germline, CDR1 is LGHNA, CDR2 YSLEER. CDR3 sequence reads: CASSQTGSQETQYF. DNA for the CDR3: TGCGCCAGCAGCCAAACAGGGTCCCAAGAGACCCAGTACTTC.

This clonotype came up many times. The rearrangement uses TRBV28 and TRBJ2-7; TRBD2 aligns across 9 bases. V was pared by 6 bases and J by 5 bases, with 11 bases of the junction left unmatched. Per germline, CDR1 MDHEN and CDR2 SYDVKM. The length of the CDR3 is 15 residues. CDR3: CASSETGTSFHEQYF. CDR3 in DNA: TGTGCCAGCAGCGAAACCGGGACTAGCTTCCACGAGCAGTACTTC.

This clonotype has a count of ten or more. The rearrangement uses TRBV7-2 and TRBJ2-3, with TRBD1 matching 7 bases. The CDR3 extends over 15 amino acids. Germline lookup yields CDR1 SGHTA and CDR2 FQGNSA. The V gene end was trimmed by 5 bases and the J gene end by 4 bases; junction bases not matched to a gene: 9. CDR3 DNA: TGTGCCAGCAGCCGCCGACAGGGCATGGCAGATACGCAGTATTTT. It yields the protein CASSRRQGMADTQYF.

The rearrangement uses TRBV20-1 and TRBJ1-2; tentative D call: TRBD1 (6 bases). Between the trimmed V and J ends, which lost 1 base and 3 bases, there was a span of 15 bases. CDR3 size: 15 residues. Germline CDR1 DFQATT, CDR2 SNEGSKA (reference sequence). Written as DNA, the CDR3 is TGCAGTGCTAGAGCGAACCTGACAGGTGACTATGGCTACACCTTC. This sequence encodes CSARANLTGDYGYTF.

This clonotype showed up many times. This chain links TRBV12-3 or TRBV12-4 with TRBJ2-1; D might be TRBD1 (6 bases). The CDR3 spans 14 residues. Trimming shortened V by 1 base and J by 3 bases, and 7 bases separated the two germline ends. The CDR3 here is CASSLGTDYNEQFF. The CDR3 DNA sequence: TGTGCCAGCAGTTTAGGGACAGACTACAATGAGCAGTTCTTC.

This clonotype was counted only a few times. The V call is TRBV30, the J call TRBJ1-2, with D possibly matching TRBD1 (6 bases). Germline values: CDR1 GTSNPN, CDR2 SVGIG (reference sequence). V gave up 3 bases and J gave up 3 bases, with 17 bases separating them. CDR3 length: 15 residues. CDR3 region: CAWRLVRTDYYGYTF. CDR3 coding DNA: TGTGCCTGGAGGCTAGTTCGGACAGACTACTATGGCTACACCTTC.

In its sample, this clonotype was seen many times. CDR3 protein: CASSIQGIVEQYF. The CDR3 bases are TGTGCCAGCAGTATACAGGGAATCGTAGAGCAGTACTTC. This rearrangement joins TRBV12-3 or TRBV12-4 to TRBJ2-7, with D possibly being TRBD1 (6 bases). V gave up 5 bases and J gave up 7 bases, with 15 bases separating them. The CDR3 loop spans 13 amino acids.

This clonotype was seen only a few times. The chain links TRBV19 to TRBJ2-3; the match to TRBD2 covers 11 bases. CDR1 is LNHDA and CDR2 is SQIVND in the germline V gene (reference sequence). The ends lost 5 bases at V and 1 base at J; junction bases unmatched: 5. The CDR3 totals 16 residues. In DNA, the CDR3 is TGTGCCAGTAGTTTTAGCGGGAGGGCCGGCACAGATACGCAGTATTTT. The encoded protein is CASSFSGRAGTDTQYF.

The V call is TRBV27, the J call TRBJ2-2; D is uncertain. V gave up 8 bases and J gave up 3 bases, with 10 bases separating them. The CDR3 runs to 13 residues. Germline V lookup: CDR1 MNHEY, CDR2 SMNVEV (reference sequence). CDR3 in amino acids: CASRLGYTGELFF. The CDR3 nucleotides are TGTGCCAGCCGCCTTGGGTACACCGGGGAGCTGTTTTTT.

The V call is TRBV24-1, the J call TRBJ2-1; maybe TRBD1 (6 bases). From germline, CDR1 is KGHDR and CDR2 SFDVKD. This CDR3 spans 15 amino acids. Trimming shortened V by 2 bases and J by 3 bases, and 10 bases separated the two germline ends. In DNA form, the CDR3 reads TGTGCCACCAGTGATTGGCAGGACAGCTACAATGAGCAGTTCTTC. Amino acid sequence: CATSDWQDSYNEQFF.

This clonotype was seen a few times. V gene TRBV20-1 combines with J gene TRBJ2-1; D unresolved. V shed 0 bases and J shed 2 bases, with 8 bases lying between them. The CDR3 consists of 14 residues. CDR1 is DFQATT and CDR2 is SNEGSKA in the germline V gene (reference sequence). The CDR3 is CSARDPYPYNEQFF. The CDR3, as DNA: TGCAGTGCTAGAGATCCGTACCCCTACAATGAGCAGTTCTTC.

This clonotype was seen a few times. V usage is TRBV7-3 and J usage is TRBJ2-1, with D possibly being TRBD2 (6 bases). Trimming removed 5 bases at V and 7 bases at J, with 12 bases between. Germline V gene sequence: CDR1 SGHTA, CDR2 FQGTGA. The CDR3 has 13 residues. The CDR3 loop is CASSQSGGNEQFF. CDR3 DNA: TGTGCCAGCAGCCAATCAGGAGGGAATGAGCAGTTCTTC. The entire variable domain, with the rest obtained from reference TRBV7-3 and TRBJ2-1, is as follows: GAGVSQTPSNKVTEKGKYVELRCDPISGHTALYWYRQSLGQGPEFLIYFQGTGAADDSGLPNDRFFAVRPEGSVSTLKIQRTERGDSAVYLCASSQSGGNEQFFGPGTRLTVL.

In this sample, this clonotype turned up many times. CDR3 residues: CASSFLGRSRETQYF. CDR3 DNA sequence: TGTGCCAGCAGTTTTTTGGGGAGATCTAGGGAGACCCAGTACTTC. This chain connects TRBV28 to TRBJ2-5; D possibly corresponds to TRBD2 (5 bases). CDR3 length equals 15 residues. Germline V CDR1 and CDR2: MDHEN, SYDVKM. The germline V and J ends were trimmed by 3 bases and 5 bases, with 16 bases remaining between them.

The rearrangement joins TRBV6-1 to TRBJ1-5; 7 bases align to TRBD1. CDR1 and CDR2 from the germline V gene are MNHNS and SASEGT. J was trimmed by 9 bases and V by 4 bases; bases with no gene match: 12. CDR3 length: 15 residues. The CDR3 DNA follows: TGTGCCAGCAGTGGGACAGGCCCGCTAGGTTTGCCCCAGCATTTT. Translating it yields CASSGTGPLGLPQHF.

This clonotype was recorded many times. The V call is TRBV20-1, the J call TRBJ2-6; D remains unclear. Germline V CDR1 and CDR2: DFQATT, SNEGSKA (reference sequence). Trimming left V 3 bases short and J 4 bases short, with 7 bases between. CDR3 length: 13 amino acids. The CDR3 DNA reads TGCAGTGCTAGCAGGACCGGGGCCAACGTCCTGACTTTC. Amino acids: CSASRTGANVLTF.

This clonotype has ten or more counts. The gene calls are TRBV2 and TRBJ2-5; no clear D. CDR1 is SNHLY and CDR2 is FYNNEI in the germline V gene. V was trimmed by 10 bases and J by 2 bases, leaving 11 bases between them. The CDR3 sequence is 12 residues long. CDR3 bases: TGTGCCATTGTCGGGTTTCAAGAGACCCAGTACTTC. The encoded protein is CAIVGFQETQYF.

This clonotype showed up just a few times. The chain couples TRBV29-1 to TRBJ1-2; D unclear. Germline values: CDR1 SQVTM, CDR2 ANQGSEA. This CDR3 comprises 12 residues. V was pared by 6 bases and J by 4 bases, with 12 bases between. DNA of the CDR3: TGCAGCGTGCCCGTTTATCCCTATGGCTACACCTTC. This translates into CSVPVYPYGYTF. The full variable domain, rest sourced from reference TRBV29-1 and TRBJ1-2, is SAVISQKPSRDICQRGTSLTIQCQVDSQVTMMFWYRQQPGQSLTLIATANQGSEATYESGFVIDKFPISRPNLTFSTLTVSNMSPEDSSIYLCSVPVYPYGYTFGSGTRLTVV.

This clonotype was recorded many times. The V gene is TRBV27, the J gene TRBJ1-2; possible D gene TRBD1, 6 bases. The CDR3 sequence is 15 residues long. Germline V lookup: CDR1 MNHEY, CDR2 SMNVEV (reference sequence). V was trimmed by 8 bases and J by 4 bases, leaving 20 bases between them. The CDR3 DNA sequence: TGTGCCAGCTACGGAAGGAGGGGGGACTTCTATGGCTACACCTTC. Protein: CASYGRRGDFYGYTF.

This clonotype has a count of ten or more. The chain has TRBV12-3 or TRBV12-4 and TRBJ2-7, with D unclear. The CDR3 extends over 13 amino acids. Trimming removed 8 bases at V and 4 bases at J, with 15 bases between. The CDR3 loop reads CASGSRDLYEQYF. The CDR3 DNA is TGTGCCAGCGGGTCACGAGACCTATACGAGCAGTACTTC.

This clonotype was recorded many times. The chain uses TRBV30 and TRBJ1-1; no clear D gene. Trimming shortened V by 4 bases and J by 7 bases, and 16 bases separated the two germline ends. The CDR3 loop spans 13 amino acids. Looked up from germline, CDR1 is GTSNPN and CDR2 is SVGIG (reference sequence). This CDR3 reads CAWTVGGLGEAFF. The CDR3 region has the DNA TGTGCCTGGACGGTCGGAGGCTTGGGTGAAGCTTTCTTT.

Ten or more counts support this clonotype. J is TRBJ2-7 and V is TRBV7-9, with 10 positions matching TRBD1. V shed 7 bases, J shed 7 bases, and the junction held 10 bases outside the gene matches. The CDR3 is 14 residues long. CDR1 SEHNR and CDR2 FQNEAQ come from the germline V gene (reference sequence). CDR3 sequence: CASTPGQGQEEQYF. CDR3 nucleotides: TGTGCCAGCACCCCGGGACAGGGGCAGGAAGAGCAGTACTTC.

This clonotype turned up a few times. The chain uses TRBV20-1 and TRBJ2-5; D unresolved. The CDR3 is made up of 12 amino acids. Germline CDR1 reads DFQATT; CDR2 reads SNEGSKA (reference sequence). V shed 3 bases and J shed 1 base, with 6 bases lying between them. The CDR3 DNA follows: TGCAGTGCTAGCCGGACCCAAGAGACCCAGTACTTC. Translation gives CSASRTQETQYF.

This clonotype was picked up many times. The chain couples TRBV18 to TRBJ2-7; 7 nucleotides align to TRBD1. The germline V gene encodes CDR1 KGHSH and CDR2 LQKENI. This CDR3 region has 13 residues. The V segment lost 4 bases and the J segment 3 bases; nucleotides outside the gene matches: 3. DNA for the CDR3: TGTGCCAGCTCACGCTCAGGGGGCTACGAGCAGTACTTC. Protein product: CASSRSGGYEQYF.

The J gene is TRBJ2-3, the V gene TRBV3-1; TRBD1 aligns across 9 bases. The CDR3 has 16 amino acids. The V segment lost 5 bases and the J segment 9 bases; nucleotides outside the gene matches: 15. Germline assignment: CDR1 LGHDT and CDR2 YNNKEL (reference sequence). CDR3 residues: CASSLETGGSRTTQYF. CDR3 bases: TGTGCCAGCAGCTTAGAAACAGGGGGCTCGAGGACAACGCAGTATTTT.